This T cell receptor (beta chain) was documented in a study of Graves' ophthalmopathy and Graves' hyperthyroidism. Study details: Blood was drawn at initial diagnosis, before any treatment. The study, taken as a whole, reports: With 70.59% sensitivity and 72.22% specificity, the model predicted ophthalmopathy progression. Blood also harbored most expanded thyroid clonotypes above 0.001 frequency.

RNA transcripts yielded amplified TCR beta CDR3 regions. An opening RT-PCR round employed HTBI primers and preceded a second-round multiplex PCR. TCRdb re-called the multiplex PCR reads with MiXCR, one entry per CDR3 protein. Among 450,000 or so distinct CDR3 sequences, 14% were seen once, and the ten largest hold 9.8%. At least ten counts were recorded for this clonotype. Its specificity is unknown. The CDR3 consists of 14 residues. Germline-derived CDR1 and CDR2 are SGHRS and YFSETQ. V lost 1 base, J lost 5 bases, and 4 bases stayed unmatched. The V gene is TRBV5-1, the J gene TRBJ2-7, with TRBD2 identical over 9 bases. The sequenced sample was blood. The receptor's source is a woman in her thirties with Graves' ophthalmopathy. The CDR3 nucleotides are TGCGCCAGCAGCTTGCCAGCGGGGGGTAACGAGCAGTACTTC. Translation: CASSLPAGGNEQYF.